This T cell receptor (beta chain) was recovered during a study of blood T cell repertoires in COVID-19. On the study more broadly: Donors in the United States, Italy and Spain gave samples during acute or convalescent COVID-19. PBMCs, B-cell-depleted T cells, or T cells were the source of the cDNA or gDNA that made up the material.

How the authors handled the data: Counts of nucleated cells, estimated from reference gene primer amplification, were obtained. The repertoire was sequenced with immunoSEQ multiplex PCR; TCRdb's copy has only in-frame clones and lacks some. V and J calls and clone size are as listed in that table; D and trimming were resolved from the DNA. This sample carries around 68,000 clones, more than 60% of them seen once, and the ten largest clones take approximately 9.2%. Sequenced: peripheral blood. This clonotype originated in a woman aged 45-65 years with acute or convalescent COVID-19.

CDR3 amino acids: CASSFQTGVDSPLHF. The CDR3, as DNA: TGTGCCAGCAGCTTTCAGACAGGGGTCGATTCACCCCTCCACTTT. This sequence joins TRBV9 and TRBJ1-6; 8 positions agree with TRBD1. V lost 4 bases and J lost 8; bases outside the gene matches: 8. CDR1 is SGDLS and CDR2 is YYNGEE in the germline V gene. The CDR3 sequence is 15 residues long. The whole variable domain, filled in from reference TRBV9 and TRBJ1-6, reads DSGVTQTPKHLITATGQRVTLRCSPRSGDLSVYWYQQSLDQGLQFLIQYYNGEERAKGNILERFSAQQFPDLHSELNLSSLELGDSALYFCASSFQTGVDSPLHFGNGTRLTVT.